These 23 T cell receptor beta chains originate from one sample sequenced in a study of CD4+ T cells in melanoma. Sequencing was performed with immunoSEQ multiplex PCR; in TCRdb, only in-frame clones are kept and a portion is missing. The data hold more than 90,000 clones, with around 92% observed a single time. The specimen sequenced was peripheral blood. These receptors came from a human donor with melanoma.

The CDR3 loop is CASSPLTQAYEQYF. Written as DNA, the CDR3 is TGCGCCAGCAGCCCCCTGACACAGGCTTACGAGCAGTACTTC. The rearrangement links TRBV4-3 to TRBJ2-5; D may be TRBD1 (5 bases). The J call may be incorrect, as the DNA end agrees better with TRBJ2-7. Per germline, CDR1 LGHNA and CDR2 YSLEER. CDR3 size: 14 residues.

J is TRBJ1-4 and V is TRBV7-2; perhaps TRBD1 as D (5 bases). The germline CDR1 and CDR2 sequences are SGHTA and FQGNSA. The CDR3 length is 14 residues. Trimming took off 5 bases at V and 0 bases at J, with 7 bases between the two ends. For the CDR3, the DNA is TGTGCCAGCAGCCGAGGGGCAACTAATGAAAAACTGTTTTTT. This codes for CASSRGATNEKLFF.

V usage is TRBV11-1 and J usage is TRBJ1-2, with 7 bases that match TRBD1. CDR1 is SGHAT, CDR2 FQDESV, per germline (reference sequence). J was trimmed by 7 bases and V by 2 bases; bases with no gene match: 13. The CDR3 totals 16 residues. In DNA, the CDR3 is TGTGCCAGCAGCTTAAATCAAGACAGGGATCATCGTGGCTACACCTTC. Its translation is CASSLNQDRDHRGYTF. Supplemented by reference TRBV11-1 and TRBJ1-2, the full variable domain reads EAEVAQSPRYKITEKSQAVAFWCDPISGHATLYWYRQILGQGPELLVQFQDESVVDDSQLPKDRFSAERLKGVDSTLKIQPAELGDSAMYLCASSLNQDRDHRGYTFGSGTRLTVV.

The chain employs TRBV28 and TRBJ2-7; 8 bases agree with TRBD2. The CDR3 has 17 amino acids. J lost 0 bases, V lost 6 bases, and 13 bases had no gene match. Germline values: CDR1 MDHEN, CDR2 SYDVKM. CDR3 DNA: TGTGCCAGCAGACCCTCACGACTAGCGACTGTCTCCTACGAGCAGTACTTC. Translated, it gives CASRPSRLATVSYEQYF. Looking up the rest from reference TRBV28 and TRBJ2-7 gives the full variable domain: DVKVTQSSRYLVKRTGEKVFLECVQDMDHENMFWYRQDPGLGLRLIYFSYDVKMKEKGDIPEGYSVSREKKERFSLILESASTNQTSMYLCASRPSRLATVSYEQYFGPGTRLTVT.

The chain has TRBV6-1 and TRBJ1-2; weak D call: TRBD1 (6 bases). Trimming left V 6 bases short and J 6 bases short, with 8 bases between. CDR1 is MNHNS, CDR2 SASEGT, per germline. The CDR3 sequence is 11 residues long. The CDR3 nucleotides read TGTGCCAGCAGCCACAGGGATGGCTACACCTTC. Translating gives CASSHRDGYTF.

The J gene is TRBJ2-7, the V gene TRBV4-3, with no clear D. The CDR3 runs to 13 residues. Germline lookup yields CDR1 LGHNA and CDR2 YSLEER. The ends were cut back, 1 base at V and 7 bases at J, with 11 bases in the middle. CDR3 nucleotides: TGCGCCAGCAGCCAAGGGATAGAAAGGGAGCAGTACTTC. This translates into CASSQGIEREQYF.

The chain couples TRBV4-1 to TRBJ2-5; D remains ambiguous. CDR3 length: 14 residues. Looked up from germline, CDR1 is MGHRA and CDR2 is YSYEKL. With 1 base removed from V and 2 bases from J, the gap between germline ends came to 8 bases. In DNA, the CDR3 is TGCGCCAGCAGCCAAGGAAGTTGGCAAGAGACCCAGTACTTC. Translating it yields CASSQGSWQETQYF.

The chain couples TRBV6-5 to TRBJ1-1, with D unresolved. CDR1 is MNHEY and CDR2 is SVGAGI in the germline V gene. The CDR3 contains 12 residues. Trimming cost V 0 bases and J 7 bases, with 6 bases left between them. This CDR3 is CASSYSEGEAFF. The CDR3 nucleotides are TGTGCCAGCAGTTACTCTGAGGGTGAAGCTTTCTTT.

The V and J genes are TRBV13 and TRBJ2-7; D might be TRBD1 (6 bases). The germline V gene encodes CDR1 PRHDT and CDR2 FYEKMQ (reference sequence). This CDR3 has 16 amino acids. The V end lost 0 bases, the J end lost 0 bases, and 12 bases lay between the germline ends. The CDR3 loop reads CASSLGQGSNSYEQYF. The CDR3 DNA follows: TGTGCCAGCAGCTTAGGGCAGGGGTCCAACTCCTACGAGCAGTACTTC. Drawing the rest from reference TRBV13 and TRBJ2-7, the complete variable domain is AAGVIQSPRHLIKEKRETATLKCYPIPRHDTVYWYQQGPGQDPQFLISFYEKMQSDKGSIPDRFSAQQFSDYHSELNMSSLELGDSALYFCASSLGQGSNSYEQYFGPGTRLTVT.

The J gene is TRBJ2-5, the V gene TRBV5-1; a possible D gene is TRBD2 (7 bases). Trimming took off 3 bases at V and 5 bases at J, with 17 bases between the two ends. CDR1 and CDR2 (germline): SGHRS, YFSETQ. The CDR3 sequence is 15 residues long. For the CDR3, the DNA is TGCGCCAGCAGCTCTCAACAACAGGGAGGGGAGACCCAGTACTTC. Amino acid sequence: CASSSQQQGGETQYF. Together with reference TRBV5-1 and TRBJ2-5, the CDR3 gives the full variable domain: KAGVTQTPRYLIKTRGQQVTLSCSPISGHRSVSWYQQTPGQGLQFLFEYFSETQRNKGNFPGRFSGRQFSNSRSEMNVSTLELGDSALYLCASSSQQQGGETQYFGPGTRLLVL.

The J gene is TRBJ2-5, the V gene TRBV2; 11 nucleotides agree with TRBD1. Germline trimming cut 11 bases from V and 3 bases from J; bases unmatched to any gene: 5. Germline V lookup: CDR1 SNHLY, CDR2 FYNNEI. There are 13 residues in the CDR3. DNA of the CDR3: TGTGCCGGAGGGACAGGGGGAGAAGAGACCCAGTACTTC. Translating gives CAGGTGGEETQYF.

V and J are TRBV7-3 and TRBJ2-1; 8 bases map to TRBD1. Germline assignment: CDR1 SGHTA and CDR2 FQGTGA. V was pared by 5 bases and J by 4 bases, with 7 bases of the junction left unmatched. The CDR3 loop spans 15 amino acids. The CDR3 is CASSPRTGPYNEQFF. CDR3 sequence (DNA): TGTGCCAGCAGCCCCAGGACAGGGCCGTACAATGAGCAGTTCTTC.

This rearrangement joins TRBV7-7 to TRBJ1-1, with D maybe TRBD1 (5 bases). Germline V gene lookup returns CDR1 SSHAT and CDR2 FNYEAQ (reference sequence). V lost 2 bases, J lost 5 bases, and 9 bases lay in between. This CDR3 comprises 13 residues. The CDR3 spells CASSLQGGTEAFF. The CDR3 bases are TGTGCCAGCAGCTTACAGGGAGGGACTGAAGCTTTCTTT.

The genes are TRBV19 and TRBJ2-1; TRBD2 agrees at 7 bases. The CDR3 has 14 amino acids. The V segment lost 4 bases and the J segment 3 bases; nucleotides outside the gene matches: 3. Germline CDR1 is LNHDA and CDR2 is SQIVND (reference sequence). CDR3 residues: CASSKGTNYNEQFF. CDR3 DNA sequence: TGTGCCAGTAGTAAAGGGACTAACTACAATGAGCAGTTCTTC.

The chain combines TRBV5-1 with TRBJ1-6; possible D gene TRBD1, 6 bases. CDR1 is SGHRS, CDR2 YFSETQ, per germline. The length of the CDR3 is 18 residues. Trimming cost V 0 bases and J 2 bases, with 15 bases left between them. The CDR3 here is CASSLGVSGDPYNSPLHF. The DNA for the CDR3 is TGCGCCAGCAGCTTGGGGGTGTCAGGGGACCCCTATAATTCACCCCTCCACTTT. Based on the CDR3 plus reference TRBV5-1 and TRBJ1-6, the full variable domain is KAGVTQTPRYLIKTRGQQVTLSCSPISGHRSVSWYQQTPGQGLQFLFEYFSETQRNKGNFPGRFSGRQFSNSRSEMNVSTLELGDSALYLCASSLGVSGDPYNSPLHFGNGTRLTVT.

This chain uses TRBV5-6 with TRBJ1-6; possibly TRBD1 for D (5 bases). The CDR3 extends over 16 amino acids. Germline V CDR1 and CDR2: SGHDT, YYEEEE. The germline V and J ends were trimmed by 2 bases and 1 base, with 10 bases remaining between them. The CDR3 nucleotides are TGTGCCAGCAGCTTCGGCGGGGGTTCCTATAATTCACCCCTCCACTTT. Residues: CASSFGGGSYNSPLHF.

The V gene is TRBV5-1, the J gene TRBJ2-7, with a possible D match to TRBD1 (5 bases). V was shortened by 0 bases and J by 3 bases, with 10 bases between the two germline ends. Germline assignment: CDR1 SGHRS and CDR2 YFSETQ. The length of the CDR3 is 14 residues. The CDR3 protein is CASSLALDNYEQYF. CDR3 nucleotides: TGCGCCAGCAGCTTGGCCCTGGACAACTACGAGCAGTACTTC.

The V gene is TRBV27, the J gene TRBJ2-6; D unclear. CDR3 length equals 15 residues. The germline V and J ends were trimmed by 0 bases and 4 bases, with 7 bases remaining between them. Per the germline V gene, CDR1 is MNHEY and CDR2 is SMNVEV (reference sequence). CDR3 amino acids: CASSLSRSGANVLTF. In nucleotides, the CDR3 is TGTGCCAGCAGTTTATCTAGGTCCGGGGCCAACGTCCTGACTTTC.

The V call is TRBV11-2, the J call TRBJ1-1, with D tentatively TRBD1 (6 bases). Germline V gene sequence: CDR1 SGHAT, CDR2 FQNNGV. The V gene lost 7 bases and the J gene lost 11 bases, with 26 bases spanning the gap. The CDR3 covers 15 residues. CDR3 nucleotide sequence: TGTGCCAGCAATGGGGGCCTCAGGGGATTAGGCTTGGCTTTCTTT. This encodes CASNGGLRGLGLAFF.

The chain uses TRBV18 and TRBJ2-2; TRBD2 aligns across 11 bases. CDR1 is KGHSH and CDR2 is LQKENI in the germline V gene. The CDR3 sequence is 17 residues long. V lost 2 bases to trimming and J lost 4 bases; unmatched junction nucleotides: 6. The CDR3 DNA follows: TGTGCCAGCTCACCAGCCGGGACTAGCGGTGTCACCGGGGAGCTGTTTTTT. Translating it yields CASSPAGTSGVTGELFF.

This clone was seen a single time. This chain uses TRBV23-1 with TRBJ2-1, with a tentative D call TRBD2 (5 bases). TRBV23-1 is identified as an open reading frame with a role that is uncertain. Trimming removed 10 bases from V and 8 bases from J, with 21 bases in between. The CDR3 loop spans 14 amino acids. CDR3 coding DNA: TGCGCCAACCCGTTCCGGAGGCCGCGGGATGAGCAGTTCTTC. It is translated as CANPFRRPRDEQFF.

This clone was detected only a few times. The CDR3 sequence is CASSPQQGAQGELFF. The CDR3 DNA sequence: TGTGCCAGCTCACCGCAACAGGGGGCGCAAGGGGAGCTGTTTTTT. V usage is TRBV18 and J usage is TRBJ2-2, with 9 bases that match TRBD1. The germline V gene has CDR1 KGHSH and CDR2 LQKENI. This CDR3 is built from 15 residues. The V gene end was trimmed by 3 bases and the J gene end by 8 bases; junction bases not matched to a gene: 7.

This clone was recorded once. J is TRBJ2-3 and V is TRBV15; the D is unclear. V was cut by 2 bases and J by 2 bases, with 5 bases left in between. Germline CDR1 is LNHNV and CDR2 is YYDKDF (reference sequence). The CDR3 runs to 13 residues. In nucleotides, the CDR3 is TGTGCCACCAGCAGATCTATCACAGATACGCAGTATTTT. As protein: CATSRSITDTQYF.